Listed here are 26 T cell receptor beta chains from one sample, sequenced in a study of blood T cell repertoires in COVID-19. Data came from immunoSEQ multiplex PCR; TCRdb stores just in-frame clones and leaves some out. This table has fewer than 250,000 clones, around 86% appearing once. The sequenced sample consisted of PBMCs or T cells enriched from blood (not recorded which). These receptor sequences come from a woman aged 45-60 years who had recovered from COVID-19.

V is TRBV2 and J is TRBJ2-1; 7 positions agree with TRBD1. The length of the CDR3 is 14 residues. J gave up 3 bases and V 5 bases, and 4 bases lay outside the gene matches. CDR1 and CDR2 from the germline V gene are SNHLY and FYNNEI. As DNA, the CDR3 is TGTGCCAGCAGTTTAGACAGGGACTACAATGAGCAGTTCTTC. It specifies CASSLDRDYNEQFF.

CDR3 sequence reads: CASSYPRGTAKNTGELFF. The CDR3 nucleotides are TGTGCCAGCAGCTACCCCCGGGGAACAGCTAAAAACACCGGGGAGCTGTTTTTT. The J gene is TRBJ2-2, the V gene TRBV28, with D maybe TRBD2 (5 bases). Trimming stripped 6 bases from V and 2 bases from J, with 22 bases between. Germline lookup yields CDR1 MDHEN and CDR2 SYDVKM. The CDR3 has 18 amino acids.

As DNA, the CDR3 is TGTGCCAGCTCACCCTTTCGGGGAGGGGTGGACAATCAGCCCCAGCATTTT. Protein product: CASSPFRGGVDNQPQHF. The chain uses TRBV18 and TRBJ1-5, with a possible D match to TRBD1 (5 bases). This CDR3 is 17 amino acids long. CDR1 KGHSH and CDR2 LQKENI come from the germline V gene. V was clipped by 3 bases and J by 3 bases, with 18 bases between them.

This clone was observed a single time. The J gene is TRBJ2-1, the V gene TRBV18; the D gene is possibly TRBD2 (6 bases). Per germline, CDR1 KGHSH and CDR2 LQKENI. The CDR3 is made up of 17 amino acids. The ends were cut back, 4 bases at V and 3 bases at J, with 19 bases in the middle. For the CDR3, the DNA is TGTGCCAGCTCACAATTGGCCTGGGGGGATGGCTACAATGAGCAGTTCTTC. Amino acid sequence: CASSQLAWGDGYNEQFF.

V gene TRBV5-5 combines with J gene TRBJ1-1, with 9 bases matching TRBD1. J gave up 0 bases and V 0 bases, and 0 bases lay outside the gene matches. Per germline, CDR1 SGHKS and CDR2 YYEKEE (reference sequence). The CDR3 extends over 15 amino acids. CDR3 sequence (DNA): TGTGCCAGCAGCTTGGGACAGGGGGTGAACACTGAAGCTTTCTTT. It codes for CASSLGQGVNTEAFF. Drawing the rest from reference TRBV5-5 and TRBJ1-1, the complete variable domain is DAGVTQSPTHLIKTRGQQVTLRCSPISGHKSVSWYQQVLGQGPQFIFQYYEKEERGRGNFPDRFSARQFPNYSSELNVNALLLGDSALYLCASSLGQGVNTEAFFGQGTRLTVV.

V usage is TRBV13 and J usage is TRBJ2-1, with 7 bases matching TRBD2. The CDR3 totals 13 residues. Germline lookup yields CDR1 PRHDT and CDR2 FYEKMQ (reference sequence). J was trimmed by 7 bases and V by 0 bases; bases with no gene match: 0. The CDR3 loop reads CASSLGAGNEQFF. For the CDR3, the DNA is TGTGCCAGCAGCTTAGGAGCGGGGAATGAGCAGTTCTTC.

The chain employs TRBV6-2 or TRBV6-3 and TRBJ1-2; D not resolved. Germline-derived CDR1 and CDR2 are MNHEY and SVGEGT. CDR3 length: 15 residues. Trimming shortened V by 0 bases and J by 5 bases, and 13 bases separated the two germline ends. This CDR3 reads CASSYSERQPYGYTF. CDR3 coding DNA: TGTGCCAGCAGTTACTCTGAACGACAACCGTATGGCTACACCTTC.

The chain uses TRBV4-3 and TRBJ1-3, with unresolved D. The length of the CDR3 is 14 residues. The germline gives CDR1 LGHNA, CDR2 YSLEER. V lost 2 bases, J lost 0 bases, and 5 bases lay in between. The CDR3 DNA reads TGCGCCAGCAGCCAACTCTACTCTGGAAACACCATATATTTT. Translated, it gives CASSQLYSGNTIYF.

DNA for the CDR3: TGTGCCGTTAGCGGGACGGGAAATCAGCCCCAGCATTTT. This translates into CAVSGTGNQPQHF. This chain joins TRBV19 and TRBJ1-5; the D gene is possibly TRBD1 (5 bases). Germline CDR1 is LNHDA and CDR2 is SQIVND (reference sequence). There are 13 residues in the CDR3. Trimming left V 11 bases short and J 4 bases short, with 15 bases between.

The rearrangement joins TRBV2 to TRBJ1-6; D uncertain. The V end lost 0 bases, the J end lost 15 bases, and 15 bases lay between the germline ends. The CDR3 sequence is 14 residues long. Germline V gene data show CDR1 as SNHLY and CDR2 as FYNNEI. The chain's CDR3 is CASSEALSAWDLHF. The CDR3 DNA reads TGTGCCAGCAGTGAAGCGCTTAGCGCCTGGGACCTCCACTTT. The full variable domain, completed using reference TRBV2 and TRBJ1-6, is EPEVTQTPSHQVTQMGQEVILRCVPISNHLYFYWYRQILGQKVEFLVSFYNNEISEKSEIFDDQFSVERPDGSNFTLKIRSTKLEDSAMYFCASSEALSAWDLHFGNGTRLTVT.

The DNA for the CDR3 is TGTGCCAGCAGCCCTACAGGGGGCGCGATCTACGAGCAGTACTTC. The encoded protein is CASSPTGGAIYEQYF. The V gene is TRBV7-6, the J gene TRBJ2-7, with 9 bases fitting TRBD1. The CDR3 sequence is 15 residues long. After removal of 5 bases from V and 3 bases from J, the junction contained 8 bases not matched to a gene. Germline V CDR1 and CDR2: SGHVS, FNYEAQ.

This chain joins TRBV7-8 and TRBJ1-2; D may be TRBD1 (5 bases). Trimming removed 2 bases from V and 6 bases from J, with 10 bases in between. Germline assignment: CDR1 SGHVS and CDR2 FQNEAQ. This CDR3 spans 13 amino acids. CDR3 in amino acids: CASSLSRVNGYTF. As DNA, the CDR3 is TGTGCCAGCAGCTTATCCAGGGTCAATGGCTACACCTTC.

This sequence joins TRBV27 and TRBJ1-6, with unresolved D. CDR3 length: 14 residues. The ends were cut back, 7 bases at V and 14 bases at J, with 21 bases in the middle. CDR1 and CDR2 from the germline V gene are MNHEY and SMNVEV (reference sequence). The CDR3 DNA reads as TGTGCCAGCACCCAGTGGGCCTCATCCAGGTCCCTCCACTTT. Translation: CASTQWASSRSLHF.

This clone was detected a few times. The chain recombines TRBV14 with TRBJ1-3; D is unresolved. Deletions cut 2 bases from V and 0 bases from J, with 8 bases between. The CDR3 runs 15 residues. Germline V gives CDR1 SGHDN, CDR2 FVKESK. The CDR3 DNA sequence: TGTGCCAGCAGCCAACAGGTCTTCTCTGGAAACACCATATATTTT. Its protein is CASSQQVFSGNTIYF.

Remarks on this clone: This CDR3 is also generated by other DNA sequences in the sample. This chain joins TRBV28 and TRBJ2-7; TRBD2 might be the D (6 bases). Germline CDR1 reads MDHEN; CDR2 reads SYDVKM. Deletions cut 6 bases from V and 2 bases from J, with 8 bases between. CDR3 length: 12 residues. The CDR3 loop is CASRGLTYEQYF. The CDR3 DNA follows: TGTGCCAGCAGGGGACTTACCTACGAGCAGTACTTC.

The genes are TRBV29-1 and TRBJ2-1, with TRBD2 identical over 9 bases. CDR1 and CDR2 (germline): SQVTM, ANQGSEA. V gave up 7 bases and J gave up 4 bases; unmatched junction bases: 5. The CDR3 sequence is 13 residues long. The CDR3 protein is CSGGLAGYNEQFF. DNA for the CDR3: TGCAGCGGCGGTCTAGCGGGGTACAATGAGCAGTTCTTC.

V and J are TRBV6-5 and TRBJ1-1; D is unresolved. The CDR3 runs to 14 residues. V was trimmed by 1 base and J by 4 bases, leaving 10 bases between them. CDR1 is MNHEY and CDR2 is SVGAGI in the germline V gene. The CDR3, as DNA: TGTGCCAGCAGTTACTTGGGGAGGAGCACTGAAGCTTTCTTT. Its protein product is CASSYLGRSTEAFF.

The V and J genes are TRBV29-1 and TRBJ1-3; D is perhaps TRBD1 (5 bases). The length of the CDR3 is 15 residues. The V end lost 4 bases, the J end lost 2 bases, and 15 bases lay between the germline ends. CDR1 is SQVTM and CDR2 is ANQGSEA in the germline V gene. The CDR3 protein is CSVVRGGTAGNTIYF. Written as DNA, the CDR3 is TGCAGCGTTGTTCGGGGAGGGACGGCTGGAAACACCATATATTTT.

The genes are TRBV4-2 and TRBJ1-5; tentative D call: TRBD1 (5 bases). Germline values: CDR1 LGHNA, CDR2 YNFKEQ. This CDR3 comprises 17 residues. Trimming cost V 2 bases and J 5 bases, with 19 bases left between them. This CDR3 reads CASSQLLGLPRDQPQHF. The CDR3 bases are TGTGCCAGCAGCCAACTCTTGGGACTTCCAAGGGATCAGCCCCAGCATTTT.

The V gene is TRBV28, the J gene TRBJ2-7, with D possibly TRBD1 on 7 matching bases. The CDR3 extends over 14 amino acids. The ends were cut back, 6 bases at V and 3 bases at J, with 15 bases in the middle. CDR1 is MDHEN and CDR2 is SYDVKM in the germline V gene. The CDR3 bases are TGTGCCAGCAGGCCAAGACAGGGACTCTACGAGCAGTACTTC. Encoded protein: CASRPRQGLYEQYF.

This chain connects TRBV7-2 to TRBJ1-5; possibly TRBD1 for D (5 bases). Germline V gene data show CDR1 as SGHTA and CDR2 as FQGNSA. The CDR3 has 17 amino acids. The V end was cut by 1 base, the J end by 4 bases, with 17 bases between. CDR3 sequence: CASSLDRGGGLNQPQHF. The CDR3 nucleotides are TGTGCCAGCAGCTTAGATCGCGGGGGGGGTCTGAATCAGCCCCAGCATTTT.

This clone was detected only once. This chain connects TRBV11-3 to TRBJ2-5; tentatively, D is TRBD1 (6 bases). Per the germline V gene, CDR1 is SGHNT and CDR2 is YENEEA. The germline V and J ends were trimmed by 3 bases and 5 bases, with 16 bases remaining between them. The CDR3 has 15 residues. The CDR3 protein is CASSFRQAPGETQYF. The CDR3 DNA reads TGTGCCAGCAGCTTCCGACAGGCTCCGGGGGAGACCCAGTACTTC. Full variable domain (rest looked up from reference TRBV11-3 and TRBJ2-5): EAGVVQSPRYKIIEKKQPVAFWCNPISGHNTLYWYLQNLGQGPELLIRYENEEAVDDSQLPKDRFSAERLKGVDSTLKIQPAELGDSAVYLCASSFRQAPGETQYFGPGTRLLVL.

The chain uses TRBV30 and TRBJ1-5, with D hard to call. Germline assignment: CDR1 GTSNPN and CDR2 SVGIG (reference sequence). Trimming stripped 2 bases from V and 7 bases from J, with 12 bases between. The CDR3 has 13 residues. The DNA of the CDR3 is TGTGCCTGGAGTCTCGACTACGGACAGCCCCAGCATTTT. As protein: CAWSLDYGQPQHF.

This chain joins TRBV19 and TRBJ1-5, with TRBD1 matching over 7 bases. The V gene's germline CDR1 is LNHDA and CDR2 SQIVND (reference sequence). Germline trimming cut 4 bases from V and 4 bases from J; bases unmatched to any gene: 4. CDR3 size: 14 residues. The CDR3 loop reads CASSRSGGNQPQHF. CDR3 nucleotide sequence: TGTGCCAGTAGTAGGTCAGGGGGGAATCAGCCCCAGCATTTT. The full variable domain, completed using reference TRBV19 and TRBJ1-5, is DGGITQSPKYLFRKEGQNVTLSCEQNLNHDAMYWYRQDPGQGLRLIYYSQIVNDFQKGDIAEGYSVSREKKESFPLTVTSAQKNPTAFYLCASSRSGGNQPQHFGDGTRLSIL.

The V call is TRBV9, the J call TRBJ2-3; 11 bases are a match to TRBD2. Germline CDR1 and CDR2: SGDLS and YYNGEE. Germline trimming cut 3 bases from V and 1 base from J; bases unmatched to any gene: 7. This CDR3 comprises 17 residues. CDR3 in DNA: TGTGCCAGCAGCGCTCGCGCGGGACTAGCGGGCACAGATACGCAGTATTTT. Its protein is CASSARAGLAGTDTQYF.

CDR3: CASSGLGNTIYF. CDR3 DNA sequence: TGTGCCAGCAGTGGGCTCGGAAACACCATATATTTT. The chain links TRBV2 to TRBJ1-3; D is ambiguous. Germline CDR1 and CDR2: SNHLY and FYNNEI. The CDR3 spans 12 residues. Trimming took off 4 bases at V and 4 bases at J, with 5 bases between the two ends.